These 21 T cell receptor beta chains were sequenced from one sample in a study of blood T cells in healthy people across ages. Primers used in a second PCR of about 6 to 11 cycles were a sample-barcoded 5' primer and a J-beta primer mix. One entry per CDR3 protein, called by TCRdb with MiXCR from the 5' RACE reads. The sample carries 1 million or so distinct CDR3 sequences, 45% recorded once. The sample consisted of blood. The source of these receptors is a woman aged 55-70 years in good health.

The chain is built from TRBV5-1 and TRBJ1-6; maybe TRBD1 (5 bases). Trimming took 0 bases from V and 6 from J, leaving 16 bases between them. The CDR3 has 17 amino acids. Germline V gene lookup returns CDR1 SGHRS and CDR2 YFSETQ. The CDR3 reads CASSLDFQGPVNSPLHF. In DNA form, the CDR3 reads TGCGCCAGCAGCTTGGATTTCCAGGGCCCGGTTAATTCACCCCTCCACTTT.

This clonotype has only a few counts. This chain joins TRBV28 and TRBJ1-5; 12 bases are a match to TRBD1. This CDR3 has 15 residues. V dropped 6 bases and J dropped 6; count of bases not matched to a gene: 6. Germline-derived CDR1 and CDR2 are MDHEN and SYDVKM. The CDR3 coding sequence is TGTGCCAGCAGCTTGGGACAGGGGGCTATTCAGCCCCAGCATTTT. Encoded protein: CASSLGQGAIQPQHF.

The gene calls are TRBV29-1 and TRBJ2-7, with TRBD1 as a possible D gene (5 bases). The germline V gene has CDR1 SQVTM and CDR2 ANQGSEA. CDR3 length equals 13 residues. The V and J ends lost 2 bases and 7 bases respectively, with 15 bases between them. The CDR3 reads CSVERRQNNEQYF. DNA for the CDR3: TGCAGCGTTGAAAGGAGACAGAACAATGAGCAGTACTTC.

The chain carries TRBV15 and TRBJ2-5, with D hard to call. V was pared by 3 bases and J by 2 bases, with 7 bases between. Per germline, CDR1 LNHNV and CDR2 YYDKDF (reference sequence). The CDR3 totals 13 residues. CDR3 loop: CATSSGIQETQYF. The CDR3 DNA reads TGTGCCACCAGCAGTGGGATTCAAGAGACCCAGTACTTC.

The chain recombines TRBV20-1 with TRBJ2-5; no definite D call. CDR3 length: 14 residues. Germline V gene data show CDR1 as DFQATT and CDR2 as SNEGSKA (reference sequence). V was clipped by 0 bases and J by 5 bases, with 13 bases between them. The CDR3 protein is CSARDINNLETQYF. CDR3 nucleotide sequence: TGCAGTGCTAGAGATATCAATAATTTGGAGACCCAGTACTTC.

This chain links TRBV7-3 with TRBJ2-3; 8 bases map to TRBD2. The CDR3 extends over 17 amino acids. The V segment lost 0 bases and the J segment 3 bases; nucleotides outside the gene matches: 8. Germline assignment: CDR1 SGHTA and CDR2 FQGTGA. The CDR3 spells CASSLTSRGAMTDTQYF. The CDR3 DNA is TGTGCCAGCAGCTTAACGTCGCGGGGGGCGATGACAGATACGCAGTATTTT.

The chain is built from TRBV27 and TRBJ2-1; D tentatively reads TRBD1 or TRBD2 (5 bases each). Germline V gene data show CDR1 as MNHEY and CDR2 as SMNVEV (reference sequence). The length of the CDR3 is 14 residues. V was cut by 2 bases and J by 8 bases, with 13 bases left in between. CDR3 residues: CASSLGGGIYEQFF. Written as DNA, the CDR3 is TGTGCCAGCAGTTTAGGGGGTGGTATCTATGAGCAGTTCTTC.

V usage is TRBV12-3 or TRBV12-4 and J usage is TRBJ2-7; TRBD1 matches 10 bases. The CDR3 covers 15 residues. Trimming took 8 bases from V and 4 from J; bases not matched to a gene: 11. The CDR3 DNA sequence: TGTGCCAGCTCGGTGTTCACGGACAGGGGGTACGAGCAGTACTTC. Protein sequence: CASSVFTDRGYEQYF.

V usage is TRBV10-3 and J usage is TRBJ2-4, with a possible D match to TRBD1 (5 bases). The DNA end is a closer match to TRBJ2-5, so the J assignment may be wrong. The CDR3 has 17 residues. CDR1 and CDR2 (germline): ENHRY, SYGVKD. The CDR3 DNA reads TGTGCCATCAGTGAGATAAGGGAAGGGGTAATCGGAGAGACCCAGTACTTC. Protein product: CAISEIREGVIGETQYF.

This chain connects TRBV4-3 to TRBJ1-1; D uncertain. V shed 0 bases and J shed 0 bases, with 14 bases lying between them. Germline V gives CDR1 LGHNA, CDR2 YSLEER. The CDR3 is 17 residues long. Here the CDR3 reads CASSQDLIPGVNTEAFF. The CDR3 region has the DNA TGCGCCAGCAGCCAAGATTTGATTCCAGGAGTGAACACTGAAGCTTTCTTT.

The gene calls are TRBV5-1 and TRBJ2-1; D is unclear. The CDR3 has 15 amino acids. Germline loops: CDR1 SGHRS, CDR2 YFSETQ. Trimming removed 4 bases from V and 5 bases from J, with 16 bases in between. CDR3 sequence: CASSNQATLHNEQFF. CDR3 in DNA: TGCGCCAGCAGCAATCAGGCTACTCTCCACAATGAGCAGTTCTTC.

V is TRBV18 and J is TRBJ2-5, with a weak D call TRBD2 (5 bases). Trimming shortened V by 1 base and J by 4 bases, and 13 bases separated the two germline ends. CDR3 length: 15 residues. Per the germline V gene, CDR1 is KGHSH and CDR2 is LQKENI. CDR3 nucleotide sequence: TGTGCCAGCTCACCACGTGTTTCAGGAGGAGAGACCCAGTACTTC. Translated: CASSPRVSGGETQYF.

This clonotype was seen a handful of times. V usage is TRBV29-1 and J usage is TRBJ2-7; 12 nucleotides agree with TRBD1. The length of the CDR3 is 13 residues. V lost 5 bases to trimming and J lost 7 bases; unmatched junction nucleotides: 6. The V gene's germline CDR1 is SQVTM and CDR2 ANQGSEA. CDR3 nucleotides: TGCAGCGTTCGCCGGGACAGGGGGCGGGAGCAGTACTTC. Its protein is CSVRRDRGREQYF.

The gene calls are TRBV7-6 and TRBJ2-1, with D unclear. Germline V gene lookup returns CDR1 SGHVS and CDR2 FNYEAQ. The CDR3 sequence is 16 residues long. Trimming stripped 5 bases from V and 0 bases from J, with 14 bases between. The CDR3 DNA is TGTGCCAGCAGCCGCCCCAACACGAGCTCCTACAATGAGCAGTTCTTC. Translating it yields CASSRPNTSSYNEQFF. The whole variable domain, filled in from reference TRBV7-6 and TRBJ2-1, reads GAGVSQSPRYKVTKRGQDVALRCDPISGHVSLYWYRQALGQGPEFLTYFNYEAQQDKSGLPNDRFSAERPEGSISTLTIQRTEQRDSAMYRCASSRPNTSSYNEQFFGPGTRLTVL.

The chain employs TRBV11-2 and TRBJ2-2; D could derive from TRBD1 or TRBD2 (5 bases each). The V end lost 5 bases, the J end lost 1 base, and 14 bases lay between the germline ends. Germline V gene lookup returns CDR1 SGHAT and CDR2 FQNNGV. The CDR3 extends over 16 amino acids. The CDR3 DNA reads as TGTGCCAGCAGCACTAGACAGCCTCTGAACACCGGGGAGCTGTTTTTT. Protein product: CASSTRQPLNTGELFF.

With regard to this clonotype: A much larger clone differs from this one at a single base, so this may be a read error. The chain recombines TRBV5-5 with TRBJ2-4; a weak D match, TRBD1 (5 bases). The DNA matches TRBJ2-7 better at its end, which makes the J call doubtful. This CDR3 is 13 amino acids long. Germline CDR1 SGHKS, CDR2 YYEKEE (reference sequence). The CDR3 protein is CASSCGRANEQYF. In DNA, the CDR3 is TGTGCCAGCAGCTGCGGCAGGGCGAACGAGCAGTACTTC.

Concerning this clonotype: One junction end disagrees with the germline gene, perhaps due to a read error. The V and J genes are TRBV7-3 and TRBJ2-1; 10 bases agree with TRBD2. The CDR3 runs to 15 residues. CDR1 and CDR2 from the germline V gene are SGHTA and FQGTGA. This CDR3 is CAGSLYLAGVNEQFF. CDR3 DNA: TGTGCCGGCAGCTTATACCTAGCGGGAGTCAATGAGCAGTTCTTC.

The CDR3 DNA is TGCGCCAGCAGTGGGAATAGACTGGACAGGGGATGGGTTGAGCAGTTCTTC. Amino acid sequence: CASSGNRLDRGWVEQFF. The chain combines TRBV10-1 with TRBJ2-1, with TRBD1 matching 9 bases. Per the germline V gene, CDR1 is WNHNN and CDR2 is SYGVQD (reference sequence). The ends lost 4 bases at V and 9 bases at J; junction bases unmatched: 16. The CDR3 spans 17 residues.

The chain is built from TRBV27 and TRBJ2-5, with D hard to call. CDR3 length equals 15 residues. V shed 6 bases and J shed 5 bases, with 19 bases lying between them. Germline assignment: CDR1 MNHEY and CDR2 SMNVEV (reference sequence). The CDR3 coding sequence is TGTGCCAGCAGATCCAGGTTCATGAATATGGAGACCCAGTACTTC. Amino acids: CASRSRFMNMETQYF.

In DNA, the CDR3 is TGCGCCAGCAGCTTGGGGGACACCTCTTACAATGAGCAGTTCTTC. It encodes CASSLGDTSYNEQFF. This chain links TRBV5-1 with TRBJ2-1, with a weak D call TRBD1 (6 bases). The CDR3 consists of 15 residues. The V and J ends lost 0 bases and 4 bases respectively, with 11 bases between them. Germline values: CDR1 SGHRS, CDR2 YFSETQ. The full variable domain, in which reference TRBV5-1 and TRBJ2-1 provide the parts outside the CDR3, is KAGVTQTPRYLIKTRGQQVTLSCSPISGHRSVSWYQQTPGQGLQFLFEYFSETQRNKGNFPGRFSGRQFSNSRSEMNVSTLELGDSALYLCASSLGDTSYNEQFFGPGTRLTVL.

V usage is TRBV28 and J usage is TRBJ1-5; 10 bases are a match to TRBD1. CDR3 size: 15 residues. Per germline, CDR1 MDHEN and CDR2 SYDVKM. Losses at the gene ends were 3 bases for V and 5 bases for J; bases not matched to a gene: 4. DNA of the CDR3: TGTGCCAGCAGTTTCGGACAGGGGGGACATCAGCCCCAGCATTTT. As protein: CASSFGQGGHQPQHF.